This TCR beta chain was recorded in a study of blood T cell repertoires in COVID-19. Study summary: The study drew acute and convalescent COVID-19 samples from the United States, Italy and Spain. In each case, the material was cDNA or gDNA derived from T cells, B-cell-depleted T cells, or PBMCs.

This clone has just a few counts. TCRdb's copy holds only in-frame clones and misses some; the assay was immunoSEQ multiplex PCR. Among about 150,000 clones listed, roughly nine tenths were seen once. The sample comprised peripheral blood. This TCR derives from a woman in her sixties or seventies with acute or convalescent COVID-19.

CDR3 DNA: TGTGCCAGCAGTTACGGGGGGTCAGGAACTAACTATGGCTACACCTTC. It encodes CASSYGGSGTNYGYTF. The genes are TRBV6-2 or TRBV6-3 and TRBJ1-2, with D possibly matching TRBD1 (5 bases). The V end lost 2 bases, the J end lost 0 bases, and 13 bases lay between the germline ends. The CDR3 runs 16 residues. The germline gives CDR1 MNHEY, CDR2 SVGEGT.